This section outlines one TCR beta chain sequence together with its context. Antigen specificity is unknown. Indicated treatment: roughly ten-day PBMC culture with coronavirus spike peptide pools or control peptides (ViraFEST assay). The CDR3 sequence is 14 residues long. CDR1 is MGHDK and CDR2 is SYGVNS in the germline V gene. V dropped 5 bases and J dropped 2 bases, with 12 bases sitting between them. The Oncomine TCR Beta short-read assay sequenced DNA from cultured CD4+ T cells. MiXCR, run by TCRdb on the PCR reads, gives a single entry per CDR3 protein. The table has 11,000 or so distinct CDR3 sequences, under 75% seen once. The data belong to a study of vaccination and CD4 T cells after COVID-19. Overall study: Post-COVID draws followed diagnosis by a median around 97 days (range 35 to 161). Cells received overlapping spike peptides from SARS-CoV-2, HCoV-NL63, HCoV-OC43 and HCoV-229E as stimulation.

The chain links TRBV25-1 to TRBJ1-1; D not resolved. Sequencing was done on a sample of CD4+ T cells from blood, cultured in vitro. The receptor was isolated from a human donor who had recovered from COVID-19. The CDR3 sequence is CASSSLTNNTEAFF. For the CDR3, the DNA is TGTGCCAGCAGTTCGCTGACTAACAACACTGAAGCTTTCTTT.